Listed here are 9 T cell receptor beta chains from one sample, sequenced in a study of cytomegalovirus exposure and HLA in healthy donors. The study ran its PCR with 60 Vbeta and 13 Jbeta primers. Some clones are missing from TCRdb's copy, which holds only in-frame ones; the method was immunoSEQ multiplex PCR. The sample shows under 200,000 clones, 60% to 80% of them seen only once. Sequenced material: PBMCs. The receptors come from a man in his sixties in good health and CMV-seronegative.

This clone was detected a few times. This chain links TRBV6-6 with TRBJ2-5, with D perhaps TRBD1 (5 bases). The germline V and J ends were trimmed by 6 bases and 0 bases, with 11 bases remaining between them. CDR1 is MNHNY and CDR2 is SVGAGI in the germline V gene (reference sequence). The CDR3 is 14 residues long. The CDR3: CASRTRQNQETQYF. DNA of the CDR3: TGTGCCAGCAGGACCAGACAGAACCAAGAGACCCAGTACTTC.

The chain uses TRBV7-6 and TRBJ2-5, with 9 bases fitting TRBD1. Germline lookup yields CDR1 SGHVS and CDR2 FNYEAQ. The V gene end was trimmed by 5 bases and the J gene end by 4 bases; junction bases not matched to a gene: 8. CDR3 length: 15 residues. In nucleotides, the CDR3 is TGTGCCAGCAGCGATTGGGACAGGGAGGCAGAGACCCAGTACTTC. Translated, it gives CASSDWDREAETQYF.

This chain joins TRBV19 and TRBJ2-7; D possibly corresponds to TRBD1 (6 bases). CDR1 is LNHDA, CDR2 SQIVND, per germline (reference sequence). V shed 3 bases and J shed 3 bases, with 9 bases lying between them. The CDR3 length is 13 residues. CDR3 sequence: CASSITDSYEQYF. CDR3 nucleotides: TGTGCCAGTAGTATCACGGACAGCTACGAGCAGTACTTC.

J is TRBJ2-7 and V is TRBV29-1; 9 nucleotides match TRBD2. The DNA end is a closer match to TRBJ2-5, so the J assignment may be wrong. The germline CDR1 and CDR2 sequences are SQVTM and ANQGSEA. This CDR3 spans 13 amino acids. CDR3 amino acids: CSLGGGGAETQYF. The CDR3 DNA reads as TGCAGCTTGGGCGGCGGGGGGGCTGAGACCCAGTACTTC.

The chain has TRBV29-1 and TRBJ1-1; 8 bases are shared with TRBD1. The length of the CDR3 is 13 residues. Germline CDR1 is SQVTM and CDR2 is ANQGSEA. The V and J ends lost 7 bases and 3 bases, in that order; junction bases with no gene match: 7. CDR3 sequence (DNA): TGCAGCGCCCAGACAGGGGTGGACACTGAAGCTTTCTTT. Its protein product is CSAQTGVDTEAFF.

This chain connects TRBV9 to TRBJ2-7; D perhaps matches TRBD1 (6 bases). This CDR3 comprises 16 residues. Germline CDR1 SGDLS, CDR2 YYNGEE. V gave up 4 bases and J gave up 2 bases, with 19 bases separating them. CDR3 nucleotide sequence: TGTGCCAGCAGCCTCAATCGGGACAACAACGCCTACGAGCAGTACTTC. This translates into CASSLNRDNNAYEQYF.

The chain carries TRBV28 and TRBJ2-7, with TRBD2 matching over 15 bases. Germline trimming cut 4 bases from V and 2 bases from J; bases unmatched to any gene: 6. The CDR3 spans 17 residues. Germline V gene sequence: CDR1 MDHEN, CDR2 SYDVKM. The CDR3: CASSSGLAGGRPYEQYF. In nucleotides, the CDR3 is TGTGCCAGCAGTTCGGGACTAGCGGGAGGACGCCCCTACGAGCAGTACTTC.

The chain employs TRBV19 and TRBJ1-2; a possible D gene is TRBD1 (5 bases). This CDR3 contains 14 residues. V lost 7 bases to trimming and J lost 2 bases, with 14 bases between them. The V gene's germline CDR1 is LNHDA and CDR2 SQIVND (reference sequence). The CDR3 sequence: CASTSRGPNYGYTF. The CDR3 DNA reads as TGTGCCAGTACCTCTAGGGGCCCAAACTATGGCTACACCTTC.

The chain combines TRBV14 with TRBJ2-7; D possibly corresponds to TRBD2 (5 bases). Germline V gene data show CDR1 as SGHDN and CDR2 as FVKESK. V lost 1 base and J lost 7, with 11 bases in between. The CDR3 sequence is 13 residues long. CDR3 sequence (DNA): TGTGCCAGCAGCCAAGTCGGACGAGGGGAGCAGTACTTC. The encoded protein is CASSQVGRGEQYF.